This TCR beta chain was sequenced for a study of patients and donors after allogeneic stem cell transplantation. TCRdb ran MiXCR on the RT-PCR reads and lists one entry per CDR3 protein. The data hold roughly 940,000 distinct CDR3 sequences, with 15% to 20% observed a single time. The CDR3 spans 13 residues. Germline CDR1 reads DFQATT; CDR2 reads SNEGSKA (reference sequence). V lost 6 bases, J lost 6 bases, and 15 bases lay in between. This chain joins TRBV20-1 and TRBJ2-1; perhaps TRBD2 as D (5 bases). The source is a human donor who was either an allogeneic HSCT recipient or a stem cell or donor lymphocyte infusion donor (not recorded which). It is not recorded whose cells these are; they may come from a transplant donor. The sample taken for sequencing was blood, either unsorted or a sorted T cell fraction (not recorded which). The CDR3 spells CSAPSGETNEQFF. The CDR3 nucleotides are TGCAGTGCCCCGTCTGGGGAGACCAATGAGCAGTTCTTC.